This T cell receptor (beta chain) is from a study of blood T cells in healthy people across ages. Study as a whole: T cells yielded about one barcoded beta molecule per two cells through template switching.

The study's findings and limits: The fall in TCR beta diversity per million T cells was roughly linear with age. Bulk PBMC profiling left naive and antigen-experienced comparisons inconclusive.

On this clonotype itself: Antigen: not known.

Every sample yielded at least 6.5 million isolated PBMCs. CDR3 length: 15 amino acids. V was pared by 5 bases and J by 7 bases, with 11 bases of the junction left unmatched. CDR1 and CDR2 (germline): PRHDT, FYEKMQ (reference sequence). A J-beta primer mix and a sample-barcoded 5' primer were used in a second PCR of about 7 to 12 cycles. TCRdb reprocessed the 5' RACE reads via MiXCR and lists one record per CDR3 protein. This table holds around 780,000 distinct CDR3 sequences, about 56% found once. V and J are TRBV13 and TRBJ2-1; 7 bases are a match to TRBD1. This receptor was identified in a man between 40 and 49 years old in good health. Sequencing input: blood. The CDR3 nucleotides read TGTGCCAGCAGCCCCTGGGGACAGTCTAGGAATGAGCAGTTCTTC. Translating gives CASSPWGQSRNEQFF.